This T cell receptor (beta chain) came from a study of cytomegalovirus exposure and HLA in healthy donors. As for this clone: As yet, its antigen is unknown.

Regarding the study as a whole: Several of the most significant clusters appeared, in a later analysis, to be linked to common viral pathogens. TCR beta chains numbering under 200 were designated cytomegalovirus-associated. A later analysis linked a missense DCLRE1C variant to TCR beta V- and J-gene trimming.

This CDR3 region has 18 residues. The PCR used 60 Vbeta and 13 Jbeta primers. TCRdb's copy holds only in-frame clones and misses some; the assay was immunoSEQ multiplex PCR. The sample consists of 95,000 to 150,000 clones, approximately 80% of them appearing once. Sample: PBMCs. The genes are TRBV21-1 and TRBJ2-7; the table's D call of TRBD2 was not tested on the DNA. TRBV21-1 is described as a pseudogene. The TCR was taken from a woman between 18 and 29 years old in good health and CMV-seronegative. The CDR3 DNA sequence: TGTGCCAGCAGCGGGGAAACCGGTTGGGACTACTTCTATAGGGAGCAGTACTTC. Amino acids: CASSGETGWDYFYREQYF.